The rows below give T cell receptor beta chains drawn from one sample of a study of blood T cell repertoires in COVID-19. This table comes from immunoSEQ multiplex PCR, and its TCRdb copy is limited to in-frame clones, with some not included. The profile shows approximately 130,000 clones, 70% to 90% of them singletons. Material for sequencing was peripheral blood. These receptors were obtained from a woman in her forties or fifties who had recovered from COVID-19. The conserved cysteine and the conserved F or W are not part of the CDR3 here. A D gene is named only where the DNA matches it firmly. Clone sizes are given selectively: once, few, many, or a class where the clone is expanded.

V: TRBV7-9
D: -
size: -
length: 13
CDR3: ASSLGSRSNQPQH

V: TRBV3-1/TRBV3-2
D: -
size: -
length: 13
CDR3: ASSQGVGQRNTIY

V: TRBV7-9
D: TRBD1
size: few
length: 12
CDR3: ASRSTGGGSPLH

V: TRBV28
D: TRBD1
size: -
length: 14
CDR3: ASSLLPGTANYEQY

V: TRBV3-1/TRBV3-2
D: TRBD2
size: -
length: 12
CDR3: ASSLGLAGGELF

V: TRBV5-4
D: TRBD2
size: once
length: 12
CDR3: ASRDSSGSLEQY

V: TRBV19
D: -
size: once
length: 12
CDR3: ASSSTGTTYEQY

V: TRBV14
D: TRBD2
size: -
length: 13
CDR3: ASSQDGLGNYEQY

V: TRBV7-9
D: -
size: -
length: 11
CDR3: ASTPGPNTEAF

V: TRBV2
D: -
size: -
length: 13
CDR3: ASRPQGIGNSPLH

V: TRBV2
D: -
size: few
length: 12
CDR3: ASSEERGRSPLH

V: TRBV5-1
D: -
size: -
length: 13
CDR3: ASSFLGVGADTQY

V: TRBV30
D: -
size: -
length: 11
CDR3: ALRAVANYGYT

V: TRBV3-1/TRBV3-2
D: -
size: -
length: 13
CDR3: ASSPGQSGANVLT

V: TRBV27
D: TRBD1
size: few
length: 11
CDR3: ASSIDRDEKLF

V: TRBV25-1
D: -
size: -
length: 11
CDR3: ASSVLRTGELF

V: TRBV5-6
D: TRBD1
size: -
length: 12
CDR3: ASSFRGTEYGYT

V: TRBV10-3
D: -
size: once
length: 11
CDR3: AISEGPYNEQF

V: TRBV2
D: -
size: -
length: 11
CDR3: ASNSYWSDTQY

V: TRBV2
D: TRBD2
size: -
length: 13
CDR3: ASRASGASTDTQY

V: TRBV3-1/TRBV3-2
D: -
size: -
length: 13
CDR3: ASSQNYGSNQPQH

V: TRBV9
D: TRBD2
size: once
length: 14
CDR3: ASSTRGGPSTDTQY

V: TRBV20-1
D: -
size: -
length: 11
CDR3: SASLAATYEQY

V: TRBV3-1/TRBV3-2
D: -
size: -
length: 13
CDR3: ASSQAPLMGHTQY

V: TRBV11-2
D: -
size: -
length: 15
CDR3: ASSPVGGSLSSYEQY

V: TRBV6-5
D: TRBD1
size: -
length: 13
CDR3: ASSPRTGGNSPLH

V: TRBV3-1/TRBV3-2
D: -
size: -
length: 18
CDR3: ASSQDREGGPSSYNSPLH